A selection of T cell receptor beta chains follows, all from one sample in a study of CD8+ T cells in alopecia areata. Profiled with immunoSEQ multiplex PCR; TCRdb holds only in-frame clones, not every one. The sample yields about 250,000 clones, 60% seen once. The material sequenced was CD4+ T cells sorted from blood, taken between weeks 51 and 54, from a patient treated with tofacitinib. Receptors originate from a human donor with alopecia areata. The CDR3 runs from the conserved cysteine through the conserved F or W. A D gene is named only where the DNA matches it firmly. Part of the rows lack a size; the others show once, few, many or a class for expanded clones.

D gene: NA
V gene: TRBV7-2
clone size: NA
J gene: TRBJ2-7
CDR3 DNA: TGTGCCAGCAGCTCTAATTCTTACGAGCAGTACTTC
CDR3 protein: CASSSNSYEQYF

D gene: TRBD2
V gene: TRBV5-4
clone size: NA
J gene: TRBJ2-1
CDR3 DNA: TGTGCCAGCAGCTTGGGACTAGCGGCCTACAATGAGCAGTTCTTC
CDR3 protein: CASSLGLAAYNEQFF

D gene: NA
V gene: TRBV5-1
clone size: NA
J gene: TRBJ2-7
CDR3 DNA: TGCGCCAGCAGCCAAATACGACAGAGCTCCTACGAGCAGTACTTC
CDR3 protein: CASSQIRQSSYEQYF

D gene: NA
V gene: TRBV5-6
clone size: few
J gene: TRBJ2-3
CDR3 DNA: TGTGCCAGCAGCCCCGCGGCATATACAGATACGCAGTATTTT
CDR3 protein: CASSPAAYTDTQYF

D gene: TRBD1
V gene: TRBV30
clone size: NA
J gene: TRBJ2-7
CDR3 DNA: TGTGCCTTCAAGACAGGGGCCGAGCAGTACTTC
CDR3 protein: CAFKTGAEQYF

D gene: NA
V gene: TRBV19
clone size: NA
J gene: TRBJ2-5
CDR3 DNA: TGTGCCAGTAGTATAGGACTAACCTTCAACCAAGAGACCCAGTACTTC
CDR3 protein: CASSIGLTFNQETQYF

D gene: NA
V gene: TRBV5-1
clone size: few
J gene: TRBJ2-6
CDR3 DNA: TGCGCCAGCACCCCTGGAGCAGGCCCGACCTCTGGGGCCAACGTCCTGACTTTC
CDR3 protein: CASTPGAGPTSGANVLTF

D gene: NA
V gene: TRBV5-6
clone size: NA
J gene: TRBJ1-2
CDR3 DNA: TGTGCCAGCAGCCCCCTGACAGATCACTTCTATGGCTACACCTTC
CDR3 protein: CASSPLTDHFYGYTF

D gene: NA
V gene: TRBV20-1
clone size: few
J gene: TRBJ2-5
CDR3 DNA: TGCAGTGCAAATAGTGGGGAGACCCAGTACTTC
CDR3 protein: CSANSGETQYF

D gene: NA
V gene: TRBV29-1
clone size: NA
J gene: TRBJ2-4
CDR3 DNA: TGCAGCGTCAGGGAGGACATTCAGTACTTC
CDR3 protein: CSVREDIQYF

D gene: NA
V gene: TRBV25-1
clone size: NA
J gene: TRBJ2-7
CDR3 DNA: TGTGCCAGCGCCGGGGATTACGAGCAGTACTTC
CDR3 protein: CASAGDYEQYF

D gene: NA
V gene: TRBV29-1
clone size: NA
J gene: TRBJ2-1
CDR3 DNA: TGCAGCGTTGAACCCAGGGTGAATGAGCAGTTCTTC
CDR3 protein: CSVEPRVNEQFF

D gene: TRBD1
V gene: TRBV5-6
clone size: NA
J gene: TRBJ2-5
CDR3 DNA: TGTGCCAGCAGCTTACTTCGGACAGGACCTCAAGAGACCCAGTACTTC
CDR3 protein: CASSLLRTGPQETQYF

D gene: NA
V gene: TRBV5-1
clone size: NA
J gene: TRBJ2-5
CDR3 DNA: TGCGCCAGCAGCTCCGATGGTGGGACCCAGTACTTC
CDR3 protein: CASSSDGGTQYF